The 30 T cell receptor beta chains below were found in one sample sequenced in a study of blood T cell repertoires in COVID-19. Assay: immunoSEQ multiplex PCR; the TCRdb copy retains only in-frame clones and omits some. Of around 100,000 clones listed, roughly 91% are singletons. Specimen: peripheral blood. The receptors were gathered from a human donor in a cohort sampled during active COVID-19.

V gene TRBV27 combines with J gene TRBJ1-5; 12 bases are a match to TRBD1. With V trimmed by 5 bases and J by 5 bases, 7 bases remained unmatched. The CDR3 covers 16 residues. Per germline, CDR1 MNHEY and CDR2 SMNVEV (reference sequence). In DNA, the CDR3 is TGTGCCAGCAGTCCCGGGACAGGGGGCTATGATCAGCCCCAGCATTTT. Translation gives CASSPGTGGYDQPQHF.

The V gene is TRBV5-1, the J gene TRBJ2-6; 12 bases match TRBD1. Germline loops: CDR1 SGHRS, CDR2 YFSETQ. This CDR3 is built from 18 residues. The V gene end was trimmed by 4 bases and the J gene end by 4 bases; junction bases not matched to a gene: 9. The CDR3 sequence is CASSEPGTGGAGANVLTF. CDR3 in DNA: TGCGCCAGCAGCGAACCAGGGACAGGGGGCGCAGGGGCCAACGTCCTGACTTTC.

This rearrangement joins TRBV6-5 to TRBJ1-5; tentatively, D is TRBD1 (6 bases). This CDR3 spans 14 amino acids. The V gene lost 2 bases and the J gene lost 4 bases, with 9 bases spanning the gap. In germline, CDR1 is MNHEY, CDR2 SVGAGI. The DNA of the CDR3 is TGTGCCAGCAGTTACGACAGGAAAAATCAGCCCCAGCATTTT. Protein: CASSYDRKNQPQHF.

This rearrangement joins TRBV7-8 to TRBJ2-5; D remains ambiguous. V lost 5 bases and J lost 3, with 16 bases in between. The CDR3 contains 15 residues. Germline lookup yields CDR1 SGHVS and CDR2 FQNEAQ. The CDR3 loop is CASSTGSQTKETQYF. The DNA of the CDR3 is TGTGCCAGCAGCACCGGGTCCCAGACCAAAGAGACCCAGTACTTC.

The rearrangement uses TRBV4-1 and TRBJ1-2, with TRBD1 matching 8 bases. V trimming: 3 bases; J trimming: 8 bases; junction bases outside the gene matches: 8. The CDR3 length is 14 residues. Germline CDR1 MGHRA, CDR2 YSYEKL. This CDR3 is CASSHSGQEVGYTF. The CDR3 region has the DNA TGCGCCAGCAGCCACTCGGGACAGGAAGTGGGCTACACCTTC.

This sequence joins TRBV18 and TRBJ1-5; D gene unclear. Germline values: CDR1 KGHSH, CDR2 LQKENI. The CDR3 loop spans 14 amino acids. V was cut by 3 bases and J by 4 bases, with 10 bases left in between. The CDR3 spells CASSPSGLNQPQHF. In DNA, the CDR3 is TGTGCCAGCTCACCTTCTGGTCTAAATCAGCCCCAGCATTTT.

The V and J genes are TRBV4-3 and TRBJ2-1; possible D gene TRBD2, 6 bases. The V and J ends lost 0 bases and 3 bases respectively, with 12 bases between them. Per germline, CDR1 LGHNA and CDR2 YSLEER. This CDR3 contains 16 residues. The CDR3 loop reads CASSQDLGGFYNEQFF. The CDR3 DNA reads TGCGCCAGCAGCCAAGATCTGGGAGGATTCTACAATGAGCAGTTCTTC.

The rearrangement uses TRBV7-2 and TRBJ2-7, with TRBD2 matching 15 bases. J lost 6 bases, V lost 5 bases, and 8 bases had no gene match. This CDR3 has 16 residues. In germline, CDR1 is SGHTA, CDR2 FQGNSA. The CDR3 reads CASSQRGLAGGSEQYF. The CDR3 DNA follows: TGTGCCAGCAGCCAGAGGGGACTAGCGGGAGGTTCCGAGCAGTACTTC.

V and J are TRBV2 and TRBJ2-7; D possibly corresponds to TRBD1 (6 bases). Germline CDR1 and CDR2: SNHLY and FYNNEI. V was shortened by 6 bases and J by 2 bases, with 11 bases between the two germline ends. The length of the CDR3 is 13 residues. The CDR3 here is CASRRDNPYEQYF. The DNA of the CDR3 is TGTGCCAGCAGACGGGACAACCCCTACGAGCAGTACTTC. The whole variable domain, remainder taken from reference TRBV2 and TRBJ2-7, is EPEVTQTPSHQVTQMGQEVILRCVPISNHLYFYWYRQILGQKVEFLVSFYNNEISEKSEIFDDQFSVERPDGSNFTLKIRSTKLEDSAMYFCASRRDNPYEQYFGPGTRLTVT.

The CDR3 spells CASSPRDNLYEQYF. CDR3 in DNA: TGTGCCAGCAGCCCACGGGACAACCTCTACGAGCAGTACTTC. The chain joins TRBV28 to TRBJ2-7; D is perhaps TRBD1 (6 bases). Germline lookup yields CDR1 MDHEN and CDR2 SYDVKM. CDR3 size: 14 residues. Trimming removed 6 bases at V and 3 bases at J, with 15 bases between.

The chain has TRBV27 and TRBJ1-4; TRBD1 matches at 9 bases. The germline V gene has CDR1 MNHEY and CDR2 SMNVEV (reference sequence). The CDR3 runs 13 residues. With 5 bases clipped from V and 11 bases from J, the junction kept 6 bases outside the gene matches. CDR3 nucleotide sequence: TGTGCCAGCAGTCCGGGACAGGGATTGAAACTGTTTTTT. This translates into CASSPGQGLKLFF. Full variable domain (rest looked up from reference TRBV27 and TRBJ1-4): EAQVTQNPRYLITVTGKKLTVTCSQNMNHEYMSWYRQDPGLGLRQIYYSMNVEVTDKGDVPEGYKVSRKEKRNFPLILESPSPNQTSLYFCASSPGQGLKLFFGSGTQLSVL.

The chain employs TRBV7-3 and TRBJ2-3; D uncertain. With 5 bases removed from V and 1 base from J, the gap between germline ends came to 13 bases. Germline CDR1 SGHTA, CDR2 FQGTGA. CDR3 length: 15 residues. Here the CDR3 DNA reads TGTGCCAGCAGCCCAACTACAACCCGCACAGATACGCAGTATTTT. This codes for CASSPTTTRTDTQYF.

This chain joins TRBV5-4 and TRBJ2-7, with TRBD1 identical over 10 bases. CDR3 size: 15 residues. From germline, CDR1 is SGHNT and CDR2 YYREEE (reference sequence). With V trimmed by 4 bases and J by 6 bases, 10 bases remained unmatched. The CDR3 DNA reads TGTGCCAGCAGCCCCCGGGACAGGGGCCTTCGCGAGCAGTACTTC. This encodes CASSPRDRGLREQYF. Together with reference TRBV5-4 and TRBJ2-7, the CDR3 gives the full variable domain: ETGVTQSPTHLIKTRGQQVTLRCSSQSGHNTVSWYQQALGQGPQFIFQYYREEENGRGNFPPRFSGLQFPNYSSELNVNALELDDSALYLCASSPRDRGLREQYFGPGTRLTVT.

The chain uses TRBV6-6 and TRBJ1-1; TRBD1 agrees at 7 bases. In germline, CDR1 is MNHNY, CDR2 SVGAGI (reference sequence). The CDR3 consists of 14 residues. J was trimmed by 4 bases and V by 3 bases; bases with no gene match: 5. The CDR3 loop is CASSYGQGGTEAFF. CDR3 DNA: TGTGCCAGCAGTTATGGGCAGGGGGGCACTGAAGCTTTCTTT.

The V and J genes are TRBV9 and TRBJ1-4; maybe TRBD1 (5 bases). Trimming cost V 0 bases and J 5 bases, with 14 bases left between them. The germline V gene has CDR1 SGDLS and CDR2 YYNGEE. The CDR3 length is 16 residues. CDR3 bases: TGTGCCAGCAGCGTAGGGCCGAGGGGAGGGAATGAAAAACTGTTTTTT. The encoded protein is CASSVGPRGGNEKLFF.

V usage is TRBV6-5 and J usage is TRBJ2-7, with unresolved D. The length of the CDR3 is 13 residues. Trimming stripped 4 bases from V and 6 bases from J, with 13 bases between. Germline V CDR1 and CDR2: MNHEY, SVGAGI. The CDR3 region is CASSSRLNSEQYF. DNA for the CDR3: TGTGCCAGCAGTTCCCGACTGAACTCCGAGCAGTACTTC.

Here the CDR3 reads CATAGLAGGGTGELFF. DNA for the CDR3: TGTGCCACCGCCGGACTAGCGGGAGGGGGTACCGGGGAGCTGTTTTTT. The chain is built from TRBV27 and TRBJ2-2; the match to TRBD2 covers 15 bases. V lost 10 bases, J lost 5 bases, and 8 bases stayed unmatched. The CDR3 spans 16 residues. Germline-derived CDR1 and CDR2 are MNHEY and SMNVEV (reference sequence).

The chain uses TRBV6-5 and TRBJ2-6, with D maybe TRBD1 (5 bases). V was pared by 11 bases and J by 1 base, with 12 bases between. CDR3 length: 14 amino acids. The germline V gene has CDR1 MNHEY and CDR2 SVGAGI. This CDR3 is CAARRVSGANVLTF. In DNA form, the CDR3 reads TGTGCCGCCCGCAGGGTTTCTGGGGCCAACGTCCTGACTTTC.

CDR3 sequence reads: CAISGAGGQETQYF. CDR3 nucleotides: TGTGCCATCAGTGGAGCGGGAGGGCAAGAGACCCAGTACTTC. The rearrangement joins TRBV10-3 to TRBJ2-5, with 10 bases matching TRBD2. The germline V gene encodes CDR1 ENHRY and CDR2 SYGVKD. The CDR3 spans 14 residues. Trimming took 4 bases from V and 2 from J; bases not matched to a gene: 1.

The CDR3 DNA reads as TGTGCTAGTGCCCCCGGACTAGCGGCAGATACGCAGTATTTT. This gives the protein CASAPGLAADTQYF. J is TRBJ2-3 and V is TRBV12-5; 10 bases agree with TRBD2. With V trimmed by 7 bases and J by 4 bases, 5 bases remained unmatched. The CDR3 runs to 14 residues. CDR1 LGHNT and CDR2 FRNRAP come from the germline V gene.

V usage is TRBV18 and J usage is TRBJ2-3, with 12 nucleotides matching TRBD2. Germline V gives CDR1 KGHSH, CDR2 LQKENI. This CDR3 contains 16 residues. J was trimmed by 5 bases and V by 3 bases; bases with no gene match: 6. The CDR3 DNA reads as TGTGCCAGCTCACCTTCACTAGCGGGAGGCGGAGATACGCAGTATTTT. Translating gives CASSPSLAGGGDTQYF.

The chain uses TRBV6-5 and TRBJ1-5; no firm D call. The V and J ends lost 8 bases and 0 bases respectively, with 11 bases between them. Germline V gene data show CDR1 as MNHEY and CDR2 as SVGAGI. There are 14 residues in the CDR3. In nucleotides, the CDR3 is TGTGCCAGCTTGAGCGTGTATAGCAATCAGCCCCAGCATTTT. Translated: CASLSVYSNQPQHF.

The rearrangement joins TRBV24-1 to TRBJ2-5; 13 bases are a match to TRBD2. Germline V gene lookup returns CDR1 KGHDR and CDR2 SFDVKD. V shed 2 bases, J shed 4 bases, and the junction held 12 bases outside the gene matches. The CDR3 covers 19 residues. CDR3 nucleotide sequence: TGTGCCACCAGTGATTGGACTAGCGGGAGACTGGAGATGGGAGAGACCCAGTACTTC. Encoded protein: CATSDWTSGRLEMGETQYF.

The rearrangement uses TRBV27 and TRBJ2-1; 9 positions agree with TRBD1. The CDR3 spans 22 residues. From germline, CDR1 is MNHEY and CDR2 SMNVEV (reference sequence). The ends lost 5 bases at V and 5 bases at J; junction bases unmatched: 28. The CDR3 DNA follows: TGTGCCAGCAGTCCACTGGGACACCGGGTGAGACAGGGGGGTAGTTTGCACAATGAGCAGTTCTTC. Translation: CASSPLGHRVRQGGSLHNEQFF.

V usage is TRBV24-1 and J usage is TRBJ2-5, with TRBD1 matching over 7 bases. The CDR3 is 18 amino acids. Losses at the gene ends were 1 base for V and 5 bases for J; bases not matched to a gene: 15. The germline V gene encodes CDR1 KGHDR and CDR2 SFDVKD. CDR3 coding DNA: TGTGCCACCAGTGATTTACTGTTAGCAACAGGGGAAGAGGAGACCCAGTACTTC. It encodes CATSDLLLATGEEETQYF.

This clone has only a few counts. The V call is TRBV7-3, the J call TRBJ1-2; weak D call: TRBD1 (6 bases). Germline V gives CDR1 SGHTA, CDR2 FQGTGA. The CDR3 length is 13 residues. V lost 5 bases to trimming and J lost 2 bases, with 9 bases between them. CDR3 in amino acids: CASSPDRNYGYTF. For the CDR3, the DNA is TGTGCCAGCAGCCCCGACAGGAACTATGGCTACACCTTC.

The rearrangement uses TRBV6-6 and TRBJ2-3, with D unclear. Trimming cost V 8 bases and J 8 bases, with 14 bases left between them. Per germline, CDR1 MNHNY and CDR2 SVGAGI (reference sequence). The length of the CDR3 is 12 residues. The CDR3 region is CASWNSEVTQYF. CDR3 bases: TGTGCCAGCTGGAATTCTGAGGTTACGCAGTATTTT.

The CDR3 nucleotides are TGTGCCAGCAGCCAGCACGCAACTAATGAAAAACTGTTTTTT. This codes for CASSQHATNEKLFF. The V gene is TRBV7-8, the J gene TRBJ1-4, with D hard to call. The CDR3 sequence is 14 residues long. V was trimmed by 5 bases and J by 0 bases, leaving 7 bases between them. The germline gives CDR1 SGHVS, CDR2 FQNEAQ.

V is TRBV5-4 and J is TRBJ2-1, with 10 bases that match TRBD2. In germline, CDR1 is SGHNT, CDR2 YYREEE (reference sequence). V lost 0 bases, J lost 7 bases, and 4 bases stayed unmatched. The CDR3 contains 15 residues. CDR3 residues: CASSLELAGINEQFF. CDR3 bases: TGTGCCAGCAGCTTGGAACTAGCGGGGATAAATGAGCAGTTCTTC.

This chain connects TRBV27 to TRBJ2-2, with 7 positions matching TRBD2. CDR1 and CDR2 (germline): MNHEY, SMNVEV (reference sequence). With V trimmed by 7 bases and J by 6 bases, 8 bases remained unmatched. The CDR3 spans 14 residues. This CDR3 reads CASKPYSGSGELFF. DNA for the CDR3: TGTGCCAGCAAACCGTATAGCGGGTCCGGGGAGCTGTTTTTT.